This TCR beta chain was obtained from a study of persistence of HIV-infected CD4 T cells. The libraries were made with immunoSEQ version 4 in survey mode. The repertoire was sequenced with immunoSEQ multiplex PCR; TCRdb's copy has only in-frame clones and lacks some. The table records approximately 34,000 clones, around four fifths of them present only once. Remarks on this clone: Its specificity is unknown.

The junction had 5 bases not matched to a gene; V was cut back by 5 bases and J by 2 bases. CDR3 size: 15 residues. CDR1 and CDR2 (germline): SGHTA, FQGNSA. Findings of the study overall: TCR analyses could not target the rare provirus-carrying CMV-responding cells. TCR oligoclonality correlated with proviral oligoclonality in the same sorted populations.

The stimulus was an HIV-1 Gag 15-mer peptide pool, about 1 ug/peptide/mL. CD40L-negative CD69-negative CD45RO-high memory CD4+ T cells were sorted as populations depleted of antigen-responding cells. Anti-CD28/CD49d costimulation, CD40-blocking antibody and enfuvirtide were given to CD8-depleted PBMCs for approximately 18 hours. The source of this sequence is an adult woman with HIV who was CMV-seropositive. The starting material was CD4+ T cells sorted from PBMCs after roughly 18-hour stimulation, obtained from a patient who received antiretroviral therapy. The V call is TRBV7-2, the J call TRBJ2-7; TRBD2 aligns across 11 bases. The CDR3 here is CASSRSGGATYEQYF. The CDR3 DNA reads TGTGCCAGCAGCCGTAGCGGGGGGGCCACCTACGAGCAGTACTTC.